Listed below are T cell receptor beta chains from one sample, sequenced in a study of human T cells and chemical hapten exposure. Each CDR3 protein gets one entry after TCRdb re-called the RACE reads with MiXCR. The sample consists of 35,000 to 50,000 distinct CDR3 sequences, roughly 4.5% of them appearing once. The material sequenced was whole blood. Receptor source: a female donor in good health. Some clones in this sample may be carry-over from other donors' samples. The CDR3 runs from the conserved cysteine through the conserved F or W. Each record gives: CDR3 length, J gene, D gene, clone size, V gene, CDR3 DNA, CDR3 protein. The D gene is left open where the match is weak. Size is omitted from some rows. Given values are once, few, many or a class for expanded clones.

>14|TRBJ1-1|TRBD1|many|TRBV2
TGTGCCAGCAGTTGGACAGGGAGAGGCACTGAAGCTTTCTTT
CASSWTGRGTEAFF
>15|TRBJ2-3|NA|many|TRBV6-1
TGTGCCAGCAGTGAAGAGGGGGGGGCCCCAGATACGCAGTATTTT
CASSEEGGAPDTQYF
>12|TRBJ2-3|NA|few|TRBV2
TGTGCCAGCAACGGTGGCACAGATACGCAGTATTTT
CASNGGTDTQYF
>11|TRBJ1-1|NA|many|TRBV2
TGTGCCAGCAGCGTATACACTGAAGCTTTCTTT
CASSVYTEAFF
>14|TRBJ1-1|NA|many|TRBV6-6
TGTGCCAGCAGCCACAGGTCCAAGAACACTGAAGCTTTCTTT
CASSHRSKNTEAFF
>13|TRBJ2-1|NA|many|TRBV19
TGTGCCAGTAGTATTTCACAGTACAATGAGCAGTTCTTC
CASSISQYNEQFF
>14|TRBJ2-5|TRBD1|many|TRBV7-9
TGTGCCAGCAGCACCCGAGGGGGCCGAGAGACCCAGTACTTC
CASSTRGGRETQYF
>13|TRBJ1-1|NA|many|TRBV29-1
TGCAGCGTTGAAGTCGGGAGGGCTTCTGAAGCTTTCTTT
CSVEVGRASEAFF
>16|TRBJ1-4|TRBD1|many|TRBV5-1
TGCGCCAGCAGCTTGGGGAGGGCCGGGACAGATGAAAAACTGTTTTTT
CASSLGRAGTDEKLFF
>17|TRBJ1-5|NA|few|TRBV5-6
TGTGCCAGCAGCTTGGGCCGTTCCATACTCGGCAATCAGCCCCAGCATTTT
CASSLGRSILGNQPQHF
>16|TRBJ2-3|NA|many|TRBV18
TGTGCCAGCTCACCACCCGGGGGACCAAGCACAGATACGCAGTATTTT
CASSPPGGPSTDTQYF
>18|TRBJ1-4|TRBD1|many|TRBV7-2
TGTGCCAGCAGCAATAAGGGGTTGAAGGGGGCGGCTTCTGAAAAACTGTTTTTT
CASSNKGLKGAASEKLFF
>14|TRBJ2-1|TRBD2|few|TRBV27
TGTGCCAGCAGTTCGGGGGGGGACTTAATTGAGCAGTTCTTC
CASSSGGDLIEQFF
>11|TRBJ2-7|TRBD1|many|TRBV9
TGTGCCAGCAGCGGACAGGGGGGGCAGTACTTC
CASSGQGGQYF
>16|TRBJ2-5|NA|many|TRBV5-6
TGTGCCAGCAGCTTGCCGGGGGCCACGACCCAAGAGACCCAGTACTTC
CASSLPGATTQETQYF
>15|TRBJ2-7|TRBD1|many|TRBV28
TGTGCCAGCAGTTTGGGGGACAGGGGAGCCGGCGAGCAGTACTTC
CASSLGDRGAGEQYF
>16|TRBJ2-1|NA|many|TRBV12-3/TRBV12-4
TGTGCCAGCGGCGAAAGGGGGGGCCCTATGTCCAATGAGCAGTTCTTC
CASGERGGPMSNEQFF
>15|TRBJ1-5|TRBD1|NA|TRBV7-2
TGTGCCAGCAGCATCCAGACAGGGCCTTATCAGCCCCAGCATTTT
CASSIQTGPYQPQHF
>15|TRBJ1-6|TRBD1|many|TRBV5-4
TGTGCCAGCAGCTTGGAGGGACAGGGAAATTCACCCCTCCACTTT
CASSLEGQGNSPLHF
>13|TRBJ1-1|NA|many|TRBV7-2
TGTGCCAGCAGATCCGCCCCTAACACTGAAGCTTTCTTT
CASRSAPNTEAFF
>17|TRBJ2-2|NA|many|TRBV3-1
TGTGCCAGCAGCCAAGAGTGGTTCGGGAGCGGCACCGGGGAGCTGTTTTTT
CASSQEWFGSGTGELFF
>16|TRBJ2-7|NA|many|TRBV28
TGTGCCAGCAGTTTATACTTAAGCCAATCGTCCTACGAGCAGTACTTC
CASSLYLSQSSYEQYF
>12|TRBJ2-7|NA|many|TRBV2
TGTGCCAGCAGCGGGTCAGGGGACGAGCAGTACTTC
CASSGSGDEQYF
>12|TRBJ1-1|NA|many|TRBV29-1
TGCAGCGTGCGCTCACCCGTTGGTGAAGCTTTCTTT
CSVRSPVGEAFF
>17|TRBJ1-5|TRBD1|many|TRBV25-1
TGTGCCAGCAGTGGTTACGCAGGGACAGAGCGCAATCAGCCCCAGCATTTT
CASSGYAGTERNQPQHF
>15|TRBJ1-1|NA|NA|TRBV6-1
TGTGCCAGCAGTGAAAATTCTTGGCCCAACACTGAAGCTTTCTTT
CASSENSWPNTEAFF
>11|TRBJ2-1|NA|few|TRBV2
TGTGCCAGCAGTGTGGGGCGCTTCGAAGTCTTC
CASSVGRFEVF
>14|TRBJ2-3|NA|many|TRBV7-3
TGTGCCAGCAGCTTGGAACAGAGCACAGATACGCAGTATTTT
CASSLEQSTDTQYF
>16|TRBJ2-1|TRBD2|few|TRBV3-1
TGTGCCAGCAGCGCTACTGGGACTAGACTCGCCAATGAGCAGTTCTTC
CASSATGTRLANEQFF
>16|TRBJ2-2|TRBD1|few|TRBV12-3/TRBV12-4
TGTGCCAGCAGGGCCCGGACAGGGCTTGTCACCGGGGAGCTGTTTTTT
CASRARTGLVTGELFF
>16|TRBJ2-6|NA|few|TRBV2
TGTGCCAGCAGGGGAAGGCTAGGGGATGGGGCCAACGTCCTGACTTTC
CASRGRLGDGANVLTF
>12|TRBJ2-3|NA|many|TRBV28
TGTGCCAGCAGCCGCATCACAGATACGCAGTATTTT
CASSRITDTQYF